The 29 T cell receptor beta chains presented below share a single source sample, sequenced in a study of T cell clonality in common variable immunodeficiency. Repertoires were generated with immunoSEQ multiplex PCR, while TCRdb's copy carries only in-frame clones and drops some. The table records around 30,000 clones without singletons, the ten largest covering about 26%. Their target antigens are unknown. Whole-study results and caveats: Fewer deletions and N-nucleotide insertions were reportedly seen in common variable immunodeficiency TCR beta sequences.

The sample was peripheral blood mononuclear cells. The receptors here all came from a human donor with common variable immunodeficiency.

This clone was recorded many times. The CDR3 goes on 3 residues after the read ends, and that part is filled in from the germline J gene. This chain uses TRBV19 with TRBJ1-1; possible D gene TRBD1, 5 bases. V was pared by 9 bases and J by 1 base, with 12 bases between. CDR1 LNHDA and CDR2 SQIVND come from the germline V gene (reference sequence). This CDR3 comprises 13 residues. This chain's CDR3 is CASSVGQNTEAFF. Partial CDR3 DNA: TGTGCCAGCTCCGTGGGGCAGAACACTGAA.

On this clone: The CDR3 end is not reached by the read, which stops 3 residues before it; the germline J gene fills it in. The V and J genes are TRBV7-2 and TRBJ1-5; D ambiguous. V was trimmed by 2 bases and J by 7 bases, leaving 15 bases between them. The CDR3 sequence is 15 residues long. Per germline, CDR1 SGHTA and CDR2 FQGNSA. The part of the CDR3 DNA that was read is TGTGCCAGCAGCTTAACCCCAGGTTTCGACCAGCCC. Protein product: CASSLTPGFDQP. The whole CDR3 sequence is CASSLTPGFDQPQHF. The full variable domain, completed using reference TRBV7-2 and TRBJ1-5, is GAGVSQSPSNKVTEKGKDVELRCDPISGHTALYWYRQSLGQGLEFLIYFQGNSAPDKSGLPSDRFSAERTGGSVSTLTIQRTQQEDSAVYLCASSLTPGFDQPQHFGDGTRLSIL.

This clone has a handful of counts. The read ends 3 residues early relative to the CDR3; the germline J gene fills the gap. V usage is TRBV20-1 and J usage is TRBJ2-3; the D is unclear. CDR1 and CDR2 from the germline V gene are DFQATT and SNEGSKA (reference sequence). This CDR3 is 12 amino acids long. Trimming removed 1 base at V and 3 bases at J, with 5 bases between. This chain's CDR3 is CSARGLTDTQYF. Partial CDR3 DNA: TGCAGTGCTAGAGGGCTGACAGATACG.

Concerning this clone: The missing CDR3 end, 3 residues past where the read stops, is filled in from the germline J gene. This sequence joins TRBV18 and TRBJ1-1, with a possible D match to TRBD1 (5 bases). The CDR3 totals 13 residues. The germline gives CDR1 KGHSH, CDR2 LQKENI. V lost 5 bases and J 4 bases, leaving 11 bases between the germline ends. The part of the CDR3 DNA that was read is TGTGCCAGCTCAAGTGGGGCAACCACTGAA. Translation gives CASSSGATTE. The CDR3 in full is CASSSGATTEAFF. The full variable domain, its missing parts supplied by reference TRBV18 and TRBJ1-1, is NAGVMQNPRHLVRRRGQEARLRCSPMKGHSHVYWYRQLPEEGLKFMVYLQKENIIDESGMPKERFSAEFPKEGPSILRIQQVVRGDSAAYFCASSSGATTEAFFGQGTRLTVV.

This clone was seen many times. Sequencing ends 3 residues short of the CDR3 end; the germline J gene provides the rest. This chain uses TRBV5-1 with TRBJ1-5; 7 nucleotides line up with TRBD1. CDR3 length: 18 amino acids. The ends lost 5 bases at V and 0 bases at J; junction bases unmatched: 14. CDR1 and CDR2 from the germline V gene are SGHRS and YFSETQ. The CDR3 here is CASSDRQGGSGSNQPQHF. The DNA read from the CDR3 is TGCGCCAGCAGTGATAGACAGGGAGGGTCAGGTAGCAATCAGCCC.

This clone has a handful of counts. The read stops 3 residues short of the end of the CDR3; the missing end is completed from the germline J gene. V gene TRBV19 combines with J gene TRBJ2-7; TRBD1 is a possible D gene (6 bases). The germline CDR1 and CDR2 sequences are LNHDA and SQIVND (reference sequence). CDR3 length: 15 amino acids. Trimming left V 5 bases short and J 4 bases short, with 18 bases between. The CDR3 loop reads CASSGTGFPIYEQYF. The part of the CDR3 DNA that was read is TGTGCCAGTAGTGGCACAGGGTTTCCCATATACGAG.

This clone was seen ten or more times. Read data end 3 residues before the CDR3 end; the end is taken from the germline J gene. V gene TRBV20-1 combines with J gene TRBJ2-7; possibly TRBD1 for D (6 bases). From germline, CDR1 is DFQATT and CDR2 SNEGSKA (reference sequence). CDR3 size: 11 residues. Trimming shortened V by 6 bases and J by 5 bases, and 11 bases separated the two germline ends. The CDR3 spells CSAVDRNEQYF. Partial CDR3 DNA: TGCAGTGCGGTTGACAGGAACGAG.

This clone was picked up many times. Coverage ceases 3 residues before the CDR3 finishes, and the germline J gene fills in the end. V usage is TRBV6-1 and J usage is TRBJ2-2, with D unclear. This CDR3 has 13 residues. Trimming pared 1 base from V and 5 bases from J, leaving 5 bases between. In germline, CDR1 is MNHNS, CDR2 SASEGT. The DNA read from the CDR3 is TGTGCCAGCAGTGAAGAGCCAACCGGGGAG. Translating gives CASSEEPTGE. The entire CDR3 protein is CASSEEPTGELFF.

This clone was counted at least ten times. The read terminates 3 residues ahead of where the CDR3 ends, so the germline J gene completes it. V gene TRBV29-1 combines with J gene TRBJ2-3; TRBD1 matches at 7 bases. CDR1 is SQVTM and CDR2 is ANQGSEA in the germline V gene. V shed 7 bases and J 4 bases; nucleotides not matched to a gene: 5. The CDR3 has 12 amino acids. The DNA read from the CDR3 is TGCAGCGCTGACCAGGGGGCAGATACG. Translating it yields CSADQGADT. The full CDR3 protein reads CSADQGADTQYF.

This clone was counted at least ten times. The read comes to an end 3 residues before the CDR3 does, leaving the germline J gene to fill in the end. V is TRBV29-1 and J is TRBJ2-3; the match to TRBD2 covers 11 bases. This CDR3 spans 16 amino acids. V was pared by 3 bases and J by 6 bases, with 11 bases of the junction left unmatched. The germline V gene has CDR1 SQVTM and CDR2 ANQGSEA. The CDR3 sequence: CSVEFRLAGRLDTQYF. The sequenced part of the CDR3 DNA is TGCAGCGTTGAGTTCCGACTAGCGGGGCGGCTGGATACG.

This clone was seen a few times. The DNA ends 3 residues before the CDR3 does, and the rest of the CDR3 is filled in from the germline J gene. The genes are TRBV19 and TRBJ2-3; D is unclear. Trimming pared 4 bases from V and 3 bases from J, leaving 14 bases between. The germline V gene has CDR1 LNHDA and CDR2 SQIVND (reference sequence). This CDR3 is 15 amino acids long. The chain's CDR3 is CASSTDTVRTDTQYF. CDR3 DNA, as far as it was read: TGTGCCAGTAGTACCGACACTGTAAGAACAGATACG. Full variable domain (remainder filled in from reference TRBV19 and TRBJ2-3): DGGITQSPKYLFRKEGQNVTLSCEQNLNHDAMYWYRQDPGQGLRLIYYSQIVNDFQKGDIAEGYSVSREKKESFPLTVTSAQKNPTAFYLCASSTDTVRTDTQYFGPGTRLTVL.

About this clone: An end of the junction differs from the germline gene, which may be a read error. The read ends 3 residues shy of where the CDR3 ends; the end is completed using the germline J gene. The chain is built from TRBV19 and TRBJ1-5; 8 nucleotides agree with TRBD1. This CDR3 has 15 amino acids. Germline V gene lookup returns CDR1 LNHDA and CDR2 SQIVND (reference sequence). CDR3 protein: CATDQGANSKQPQHF. CDR3 bases read: TGTGCCACCGACCAGGGGGCCAATAGCAAGCAGCCC.

This clone was observed a few times. The missing CDR3 end, 3 residues past where the read stops, is filled in from the germline J gene. This sequence joins TRBV19 and TRBJ1-2, with TRBD1 matching 7 bases. The germline V gene has CDR1 LNHDA and CDR2 SQIVND (reference sequence). Trimming cost V 9 bases and J 7 bases; bases outside gene matches: 8. The CDR3 is 12 amino acids. Incomplete CDR3 DNA: TGTGCCAGCACTAGGGGGCCTACTGGC. This translates into CASTRGPTG. The entire CDR3 protein is CASTRGPTGYTF.

This clone was seen repeatedly, ten times or more. The sequence runs out 3 residues before the end of the CDR3; the remainder is reconstructed from the germline J gene. The chain employs TRBV5-4 and TRBJ2-3; TRBD2 agrees at 11 bases. J gave up 4 bases and V 4 bases, and 5 bases lay outside the gene matches. The CDR3 has 15 amino acids. Germline V gene lookup returns CDR1 SGHNT and CDR2 YYREEE (reference sequence). The CDR3: CASSVGLAEADTQYF. Partial CDR3 DNA: TGTGCCAGCAGCGTGGGACTAGCGGAGGCAGATACG.

This clone has only a few counts. The sequenced fragment ends 3 residues before the CDR3 boundary, so the rest is inferred from the germline J gene. The rearrangement joins TRBV7-3 to TRBJ2-5; 7 positions agree with TRBD2. The CDR3 has 16 residues. Germline assignment: CDR1 SGHTA and CDR2 FQGTGA. After removal of 1 base from V and 0 bases from J, the junction contained 5 bases not matched to a gene. The part of the CDR3 DNA that was read is TGTGCCAGCAGCTTAAATCCTAGCGGAAACCAAGAGACC. Protein sequence: CASSLNPSGNQET. The complete CDR3 protein is CASSLNPSGNQETQYF.

This clone occurred a few times. Read sequence stops 3 residues before the CDR3 end, and the germline J gene provides the missing end. The V gene is TRBV19, the J gene TRBJ1-1; D is possibly TRBD1 (6 bases). The germline V gene encodes CDR1 LNHDA and CDR2 SQIVND (reference sequence). The germline V and J ends were trimmed by 6 bases and 1 base, with 18 bases remaining between them. There are 16 residues in the CDR3. CDR3 sequence: CASSLMGGGPNTEAFF. The sequenced part of the CDR3 DNA is TGTGCCAGTAGCCTAATGGGGGGGGGCCCGAACACTGAA.

This clone was picked up many times. The CDR3 end falls 3 residues outside the read, so it is completed with the germline J gene. The chain couples TRBV20-1 to TRBJ2-7; 8 bases map to TRBD1. Per the germline V gene, CDR1 is DFQATT and CDR2 is SNEGSKA (reference sequence). Trimming cost V 3 bases and J 0 bases; bases outside gene matches: 10. CDR3 length: 16 amino acids. The covered CDR3 bases are TGCAGTGCTAGCTCCATGGGGACAGGCAGCTCCTACGAG. It yields the protein CSASSMGTGSSYE. The full CDR3 is CSASSMGTGSSYEQYF.

This clone was found a few times. The CDR3 bases that were read are TGTGCCAGCAGTGACGTCGCTGGGGGACTAAACGAG. This codes for CASSDVAGGLNE. Given in full, the CDR3 is CASSDVAGGLNEQYF. V usage is TRBV6-1 and J usage is TRBJ2-7, with 7 nucleotides matching TRBD2. The DNA ends 3 residues before the CDR3 does, and the rest of the CDR3 is filled in from the germline J gene. This CDR3 is 15 amino acids long. Germline V gene lookup returns CDR1 MNHNS and CDR2 SASEGT. With 3 bases clipped from V and 5 bases from J, the junction kept 10 bases outside the gene matches.

This clone has a count of ten or more. The CDR3 extends 3 residues past the end of the read, so its final part is completed from the germline J gene. Additional DNA sequences in this sample encode the identical CDR3. This rearrangement joins TRBV18 to TRBJ1-6; TRBD1 aligns across 10 bases. V gave up 2 bases and J gave up 2 bases; unmatched junction bases: 3. The CDR3 length is 17 residues. Per germline, CDR1 KGHSH and CDR2 LQKENI. This CDR3 reads CASSPRQGATYNSPLHF. CDR3 DNA, as far as it was read: TGTGCCAGCTCACCAAGACAGGGGGCGACCTATAATTCACCC.

Concerning this clone: The CDR3 is cut off 3 residues early in the read; its end comes from the germline J gene. This chain uses TRBV2 with TRBJ2-3; TRBD2 aligns across 11 bases. Trimming at V came to 6 bases and at J to 4 bases, leaving 6 bases not matched to a gene. The germline gives CDR1 SNHLY, CDR2 FYNNEI. This CDR3 has 15 amino acids. The CDR3 bases that were read are TGTGCCAGCAGCGCACTAGCGGGAGTACCAGATACG. This sequence encodes CASSALAGVPDT. The CDR3 as a whole reads CASSALAGVPDTQYF.

This clone was counted only a few times. CDR3 DNA (partial): TGTGCCAGCAGCCGGACTAGCGGGTCGGGTTACAATGAG. This codes for CASSRTSGSGYNE. The entire CDR3 protein is CASSRTSGSGYNEQFF. The V and J genes are TRBV7-7 and TRBJ2-1, with 11 bases identical to TRBD2. The read stops 3 residues short of the end of the CDR3; the missing end is completed from the germline J gene. CDR1 SSHAT and CDR2 FNYEAQ come from the germline V gene (reference sequence). This CDR3 is 16 amino acids long. With 5 bases clipped from V and 4 bases from J, the junction kept 7 bases outside the gene matches.

This clone was seen a handful of times. From the germline J gene comes the end of the CDR3, since the read stops 3 residues before it. The rearrangement joins TRBV2 to TRBJ2-2; D is uncertain. Trimming shortened V by 2 bases and J by 5 bases, and 6 bases separated the two germline ends. Per germline, CDR1 SNHLY and CDR2 FYNNEI. CDR3 length equals 13 residues. The CDR3 reads CASSEMRTGELFF. Incomplete CDR3 DNA: TGTGCCAGCAGTGAAATGAGGACCGGGGAG.

Points on this clone: With the read ending 3 residues before the CDR3 end, the germline J gene is used to fill in that end. The rearrangement joins TRBV5-6 to TRBJ2-7; 11 bases are a match to TRBD2. This CDR3 comprises 15 residues. Germline V gene sequence: CDR1 SGHDT, CDR2 YYEEEE. J was trimmed by 3 bases and V by 2 bases; bases with no gene match: 4. The covered CDR3 bases are TGTGCCAGCAGCTTAGGTAGCGGGAGGGTCTACGAG. Protein sequence: CASSLGSGRVYE. Given in full, the CDR3 is CASSLGSGRVYEQYF.

This clone came up a few times. The read stops 3 residues short of the end of the CDR3; the missing end is completed from the germline J gene. The V call is TRBV19, the J call TRBJ1-5, with D possibly matching TRBD1 (5 bases). CDR3 size: 15 residues. Germline V gives CDR1 LNHDA, CDR2 SQIVND (reference sequence). V lost 0 bases and J 2 bases, leaving 8 bases between the germline ends. The sequenced CDR3 bases are TGTGCCAGTAGTATAGACAGGGAGGGCAATCAGCCC. The encoded protein is CASSIDREGNQP. The CDR3 in its entirety is CASSIDREGNQPQHF.

Comments on this clone: The CDR3 is cut off 3 residues early in the read; its end comes from the germline J gene. This chain links TRBV5-1 with TRBJ2-7; 8 bases map to TRBD1. Per the germline V gene, CDR1 is SGHRS and CDR2 is YFSETQ. The CDR3 loop spans 13 amino acids. V lost 4 bases and J lost 6; bases outside the gene matches: 6. CDR3 DNA (partial): TGCGCCAGCAGCCCCCGTGACAGGGGCGAG. Translated: CASSPRDRGE. The entire CDR3 reads CASSPRDRGEQYF.

This clone counts as medium-sized. The DNA ends 3 residues before the CDR3 does, and the rest of the CDR3 is filled in from the germline J gene. The chain employs TRBV12-3 or TRBV12-4 and TRBJ2-7; D possibly corresponds to TRBD2 (6 bases). V dropped 3 bases and J dropped 4 bases, with 28 bases sitting between them. This CDR3 spans 19 amino acids. Partial CDR3 DNA: TGTGCCAGCAGTTTTTCTTCCGCCCAGATTCGGGGGAGTGTATACGAG. Amino acid sequence: CASSFSSAQIRGSVYE. The entire CDR3 sequence reads CASSFSSAQIRGSVYEQYF.

This clone was detected many times. From the germline J gene comes the end of the CDR3, since the read stops 3 residues before it. This chain joins TRBV20-1 and TRBJ2-3; D gene ambiguous. Germline V gene data show CDR1 as DFQATT and CDR2 as SNEGSKA (reference sequence). V was shortened by 0 bases and J by 1 base, with 14 bases between the two germline ends. The CDR3 is 16 amino acids. The CDR3 sequence: CSARDSLDFGTDTQYF. The CDR3 DNA, read in part, is TGCAGTGCTAGAGATTCGTTAGACTTTGGCACAGATACG.

About this clone: The CDR3 end falls 3 residues outside the read, so it is completed with the germline J gene. The chain is built from TRBV30 and TRBJ1-1, with D possibly TRBD1 on 6 matching bases. CDR3 size: 12 residues. Germline CDR1 GTSNPN, CDR2 SVGIG (reference sequence). Trimming shortened V by 2 bases and J by 6 bases, and 10 bases separated the two germline ends. Partial CDR3 DNA: TGTGCCTGGAGTAGGGGGGGCCCTGAA. Its translation: CAWSRGGPE. The entire CDR3 protein is CAWSRGGPEAFF.

Comment on this clone: The read ends 3 residues shy of where the CDR3 ends; the end is completed using the germline J gene. The chain links TRBV29-1 to TRBJ2-3, with 16 bases matching TRBD2. J lost 4 bases, V lost 7 bases, and 11 bases had no gene match. The germline gives CDR1 SQVTM, CDR2 ANQGSEA. The CDR3 contains 17 residues. CDR3 in amino acids: CSAEGLAGGSLPDTQYF. The covered CDR3 bases are TGCAGCGCGGAGGGACTAGCGGGAGGGTCTCTCCCAGATACG.